What follows is one T cell receptor (beta chain) and its context. The antigen is unknown. Time point described: baseline pretreatment blood. As for treatment: 15 Gy SBRT to primary tumor, nephrectomy 4 weeks later. Serial blood draws occurred at baseline and 2 and 4 weeks post-SBRT. Profiling relied on immunoSEQ multiplex PCR, and the TCRdb table lists in-frame clones only, not all of them. The table has about 59,000 clones, approximately 84% seen once; the top ten hold more than 7%. This sample was taken from a study of radiation and T cells in renal cell carcinoma. Study-wide background: Nephrectomy followed 15 Gy stereotactic body radiation by 4 weeks. Findings and limits, study-wide: Top tumor clonotypes rose in blood 2 weeks post-radiation, then contracted.

The CDR3 extends over 14 amino acids. Germline lookup yields CDR1 SQVTM and CDR2 ANQGSEA. The V and J ends lost 6 bases and 0 bases, in that order; junction bases with no gene match: 5. This receptor was obtained from a man aged 55 to 70 with renal cell carcinoma. This sequence joins TRBV29-1 and TRBJ1-2; TRBD1 matches at 9 bases. The sequencing used blood, collected from a patient whose treatment included radiotherapy and nephrectomy. CDR3 sequence (DNA): TGCAGCGTCGACCGGGACAGGGCTAACTATGGCTACACCTTC. Protein: CSVDRDRANYGYTF.